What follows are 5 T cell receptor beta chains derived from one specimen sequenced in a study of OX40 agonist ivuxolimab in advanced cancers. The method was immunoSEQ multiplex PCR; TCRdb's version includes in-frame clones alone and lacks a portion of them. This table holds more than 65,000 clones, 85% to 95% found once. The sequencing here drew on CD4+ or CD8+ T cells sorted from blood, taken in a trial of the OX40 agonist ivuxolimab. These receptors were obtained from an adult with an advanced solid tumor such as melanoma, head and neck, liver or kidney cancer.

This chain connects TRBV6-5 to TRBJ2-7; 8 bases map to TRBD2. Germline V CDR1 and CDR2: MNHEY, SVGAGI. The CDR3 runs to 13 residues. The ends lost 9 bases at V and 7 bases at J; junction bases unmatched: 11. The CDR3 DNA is TGTGCCAGTGCAACCGGGAGGGCCAGGGAGCAGTACTTC. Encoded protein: CASATGRAREQYF.

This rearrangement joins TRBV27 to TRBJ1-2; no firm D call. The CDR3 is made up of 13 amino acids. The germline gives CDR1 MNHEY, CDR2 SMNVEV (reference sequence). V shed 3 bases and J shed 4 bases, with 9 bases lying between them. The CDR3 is CASSLGVGYGYTF. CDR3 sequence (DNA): TGTGCCAGCAGTTTGGGAGTAGGCTATGGCTACACCTTC.

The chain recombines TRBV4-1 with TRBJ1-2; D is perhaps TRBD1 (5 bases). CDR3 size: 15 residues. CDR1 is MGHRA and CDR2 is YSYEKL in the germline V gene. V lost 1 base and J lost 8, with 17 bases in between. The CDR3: CASSQVGALEGGYTF. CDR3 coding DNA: TGCGCCAGCAGCCAAGTAGGGGCCTTAGAGGGAGGCTACACCTTC.

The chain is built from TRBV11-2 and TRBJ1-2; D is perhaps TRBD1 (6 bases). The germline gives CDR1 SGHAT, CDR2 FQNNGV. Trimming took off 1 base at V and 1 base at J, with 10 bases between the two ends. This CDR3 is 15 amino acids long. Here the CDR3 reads CASSLVQGINYGYTF. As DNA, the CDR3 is TGTGCCAGCAGCTTAGTGCAGGGGATTAACTATGGCTACACCTTC.

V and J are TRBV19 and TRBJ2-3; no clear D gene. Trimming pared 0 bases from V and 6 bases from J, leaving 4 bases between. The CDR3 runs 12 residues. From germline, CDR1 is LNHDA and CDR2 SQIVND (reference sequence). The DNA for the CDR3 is TGTGCCAGTAGTATAGATGAGGATACGCAGTATTTT. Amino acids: CASSIDEDTQYF. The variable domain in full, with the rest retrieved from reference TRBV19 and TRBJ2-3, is DGGITQSPKYLFRKEGQNVTLSCEQNLNHDAMYWYRQDPGQGLRLIYYSQIVNDFQKGDIAEGYSVSREKKESFPLTVTSAQKNPTAFYLCASSIDEDTQYFGPGTRLTVL.